Presented here are 9 T cell receptor beta chains from one specimen sequenced in a study of control samples from healthy donors and cancer patients. Profiling relied on immunoSEQ multiplex PCR, and the TCRdb table lists in-frame clones only, not all of them. The data contain roughly 47,000 clones, 87% of them singletons. The sample comprised PBMCs. The receptors here all came from a woman aged 60-75 years with lung cancer.

V usage is TRBV19 and J usage is TRBJ2-5, with TRBD2 as a possible D gene (6 bases). The germline gives CDR1 LNHDA, CDR2 SQIVND (reference sequence). This CDR3 has 15 residues. V lost 7 bases to trimming and J lost 2 bases, with 17 bases between them. CDR3 residues: CASTSGATSQETQYF. The DNA for the CDR3 is TGTGCCAGTACCTCCGGGGCGACTAGTCAAGAGACCCAGTACTTC.

This clone has only one observation. The CDR3 protein is CASSLSGTPFF. The CDR3 nucleotides read TGTGCCAGCAGTCTCAGCGGGACCCCATTCTTC. This chain uses TRBV2 with TRBJ2-1; 7 bases line up with TRBD2. The CDR3 runs 11 residues. Germline CDR1 and CDR2: SNHLY and FYNNEI. V dropped 5 bases and J dropped 16; count of bases not matched to a gene: 8. Together with reference TRBV2 and TRBJ2-1, the CDR3 gives the full variable domain: EPEVTQTPSHQVTQMGQEVILRCVPISNHLYFYWYRQILGQKVEFLVSFYNNEISEKSEIFDDQFSVERPDGSNFTLKIRSTKLEDSAMYFCASSLSGTPFFGPGTRLTVL.

The chain uses TRBV7-3 and TRBJ2-7; 8 nucleotides agree with TRBD1. Germline CDR1 SGHTA, CDR2 FQGTGA. Unmatched junction bases numbered 23, after V lost 2 bases and J lost 5 bases. The CDR3 length is 20 residues. The CDR3 sequence: CASSLPSQGQGASRPHEQYF. CDR3 bases: TGTGCCAGCAGCTTACCAAGCCAAGGACAGGGAGCTAGTCGCCCCCACGAGCAGTACTTC.

The chain joins TRBV11-1 to TRBJ1-2; 10 nucleotides align to TRBD1. Unmatched junction bases numbered 7, after V lost 5 bases and J lost 4 bases. The CDR3 length is 15 residues. Germline CDR1 is SGHAT and CDR2 is FQDESV (reference sequence). The CDR3 nucleotides read TGTGCCAGCAGCCACACGACAGGGGGCGGCTATGGCTACACCTTC. It is translated as CASSHTTGGGYGYTF.

V gene TRBV24-1 combines with J gene TRBJ2-7; D is undetermined. The CDR3 runs to 11 residues. Germline V lookup: CDR1 KGHDR, CDR2 SFDVKD. The V gene lost 3 bases and the J gene lost 4 bases, with 3 bases spanning the gap. CDR3 in amino acids: CATSDAYEQYF. The CDR3 DNA is TGTGCCACCAGTGATGCTTACGAGCAGTACTTC.

The chain uses TRBV14 and TRBJ2-2; 8 nucleotides align to TRBD2. Germline CDR1 reads SGHDN; CDR2 reads FVKESK. This CDR3 contains 15 residues. The junction had 7 bases not matched to a gene; V was cut back by 4 bases and J by 6 bases. CDR3 amino acids: CASSRRFGGAGELFF. CDR3 bases: TGTGCCAGCAGCCGAAGATTCGGGGGGGCCGGGGAGCTGTTTTTT.

This sequence joins TRBV29-1 and TRBJ2-7, with 9 positions matching TRBD1. The germline CDR1 and CDR2 sequences are SQVTM and ANQGSEA. This CDR3 has 13 amino acids. J gave up 5 bases and V 6 bases, and 8 bases lay outside the gene matches. Written as DNA, the CDR3 is TGCAGCGTGCCTGGGACAGGGAGCAACGAGCAGTACTTC. It specifies CSVPGTGSNEQYF.

This chain connects TRBV10-1 to TRBJ1-2, with a tentative D call TRBD1 (6 bases). Trimming pared 10 bases from V and 4 bases from J, leaving 10 bases between. The CDR3 is made up of 11 amino acids. Germline CDR1 reads WNHNN; CDR2 reads SYGVQD (reference sequence). CDR3 in amino acids: CAMGGAYGYTF. The CDR3 DNA reads as TGCGCCATGGGGGGGGCCTATGGCTACACCTTC.

The chain carries TRBV3-1 (or the pseudogene TRBV3-2) and TRBJ2-7; perhaps TRBD2 as D (6 bases). With 4 bases removed from V and 3 bases from J, the gap between germline ends came to 16 bases. CDR3 length: 15 residues. Germline V gives CDR1 LGHDT, CDR2 YNNKEL (reference sequence). This CDR3 is CASSLRREGGYEQYF. For the CDR3, the DNA is TGTGCCAGCAGCCTTCGGAGAGAGGGAGGCTACGAGCAGTACTTC.